The 7 T cell receptor beta chains below come from one sample, sequenced in a study of shared clonotypes between healthy human individuals. Clones were sequenced by immunoSEQ multiplex PCR, and TCRdb holds only the in-frame ones, with some missing. This table holds roughly 2 million clones, more than 90% found once. Source material: naive CD4+ T cells sorted from blood. Noted subset: CD45RA+ positively selected. The receptors originated from a man younger than 35 in good health.

The V call is TRBV29-1, the J call TRBJ2-7; a possible D gene is TRBD1 (6 bases). Germline V CDR1 and CDR2: SQVTM, ANQGSEA. The V end was cut by 7 bases, the J end by 2 bases, with 9 bases between. The CDR3 runs 11 residues. The CDR3 region is CSGWDTYEQYF. The CDR3 bases are TGCAGCGGGTGGGACACCTACGAGCAGTACTTC.

The J gene is TRBJ1-2, the V gene TRBV19; 9 nucleotides agree with TRBD1. Germline loops: CDR1 LNHDA, CDR2 SQIVND (reference sequence). The CDR3 consists of 15 residues. J lost 8 bases, V lost 5 bases, and 12 bases had no gene match. The CDR3 reads CASSDQGTGPRGYTF. Written as DNA, the CDR3 is TGTGCCAGTAGTGACCAGGGGACAGGGCCTCGGGGCTACACCTTC.

About this clone: Other DNA sequences in this specimen translate into the identical CDR3. The chain links TRBV5-4 to TRBJ1-2; no clear D gene. The CDR3 is 13 amino acids. Per the germline V gene, CDR1 is SGHNT and CDR2 is YYREEE (reference sequence). Trimming removed 4 bases at V and 0 bases at J, with 7 bases between. In DNA, the CDR3 is TGTGCCAGCAGCCCTGACTCTAACTATGGCTACACCTTC. Protein product: CASSPDSNYGYTF.

The chain is built from TRBV29-1 and TRBJ2-7; D call uncertain. The germline gives CDR1 SQVTM, CDR2 ANQGSEA. CDR3 length: 13 amino acids. Between the trimmed V and J ends, which lost 5 bases and 2 bases, there was a span of 13 bases. The chain's CDR3 is CSVRTRFTYEQYF. The CDR3 DNA follows: TGCAGCGTTCGGACGCGGTTCACCTACGAGCAGTACTTC.

The CDR3 nucleotides are TGTGCCAGCAGCTTGCGGAGTCCCACTAATGAAAAACTGTTTTTT. It specifies CASSLRSPTNEKLFF. This rearrangement joins TRBV5-4 to TRBJ1-4; D remains unclear. Germline assignment: CDR1 SGHNT and CDR2 YYREEE (reference sequence). The CDR3 is 15 amino acids. Trimming stripped 1 base from V and 2 bases from J, with 9 bases between. Variable domain in full (rest from reference TRBV5-4 and TRBJ1-4): ETGVTQSPTHLIKTRGQQVTLRCSSQSGHNTVSWYQQALGQGPQFIFQYYREEENGRGNFPPRFSGLQFPNYSSELNVNALELDDSALYLCASSLRSPTNEKLFFGSGTQLSVL.

A remark on this clone: Other DNA sequences in this specimen translate into the identical CDR3. The chain combines TRBV28 with TRBJ2-7, with D unresolved. V lost 8 bases to trimming and J lost 2 bases, with 7 bases between them. In germline, CDR1 is MDHEN, CDR2 SYDVKM. The CDR3 spans 11 residues. DNA for the CDR3: TGTGCCAGCGGCAGTACCTACGAGCAGTACTTC. Amino acid sequence: CASGSTYEQYF.

The chain is built from TRBV7-9 and TRBJ2-7, with D possibly TRBD1 on 5 matching bases. The CDR3 has 12 amino acids. The germline V gene encodes CDR1 SEHNR and CDR2 FQNEAQ (reference sequence). The V end lost 2 bases, the J end lost 5 bases, and 7 bases lay between the germline ends. CDR3 loop: CASSLQTDEQYF. The CDR3, as DNA: TGTGCCAGCAGCTTACAGACAGACGAGCAGTACTTC.